The rows below give T cell receptor beta chains drawn from one sample of a study of OX40 agonist ivuxolimab in advanced cancers. TCRdb keeps only in-frame clones here, not all; method: immunoSEQ multiplex PCR. Of about 77,000 clones listed, about nine tenths are singletons. This specimen consisted of CD4+ or CD8+ T cells sorted from blood, obtained in a trial of the OX40 agonist ivuxolimab. These receptor sequences come from an adult with an advanced solid tumor such as melanoma, head and neck, liver or kidney cancer. Each CDR3 is given with its conserved first and last residue. The D gene is left open where the match is weak. The size entry is marked missing in some rows and otherwise reads once, few, many or a size class.

j_gene: TRBJ1-1; d_gene: -; v_gene: TRBV10-2; abundance: once; CDR3aa: CASSDSENTEAFF; CDR3nt: TGCGCCAGCAGTGACAGTGAAAACACTGAAGCTTTCTTT
j_gene: TRBJ2-5; d_gene: -; v_gene: TRBV21-1; abundance: -; CDR3aa: CASSIGTSGKQETQYF; CDR3nt: TGTGCCAGCAGCATTGGGACTAGCGGGAAACAAGAGACCCAGTACTTC
j_gene: TRBJ1-1; d_gene: TRBD1; v_gene: TRBV10-3; abundance: -; CDR3aa: CAISNPDRGGRSTEAFF; CDR3nt: TGTGCCATCAGTAACCCGGACAGGGGAGGTAGGAGCACTGAAGCTTTCTTT
j_gene: TRBJ1-1; d_gene: TRBD1; v_gene: TRBV27; abundance: -; CDR3aa: CASSFRGLTGRNTEAFF; CDR3nt: TGTGCCAGCAGTTTTAGGGGGCTGACAGGGAGGAACACTGAAGCTTTCTTT
j_gene: TRBJ1-2; d_gene: -; v_gene: TRBV6-1; abundance: -; CDR3aa: CASSDPLYSRDGYTF; CDR3nt: TGTGCCAGCAGTGACCCTCTATATAGTAGGGATGGCTACACCTTC
j_gene: TRBJ2-2; d_gene: -; v_gene: TRBV27; abundance: -; CDR3aa: CASSLSWTNTGELFF; CDR3nt: TGTGCCAGCAGTTTATCGTGGACTAACACCGGGGAGCTGTTTTTT
j_gene: TRBJ2-7; d_gene: TRBD1; v_gene: TRBV28; abundance: -; CDR3aa: CASSLTGHEQYF; CDR3nt: TGTGCCAGCAGTTTGACAGGGCACGAGCAGTACTTC
j_gene: TRBJ2-3; d_gene: TRBD2; v_gene: TRBV5-1; abundance: -; CDR3aa: CASSLLAGGPDRIDTQYF; CDR3nt: TGCGCCAGCAGCCTACTAGCGGGAGGGCCTGATCGTATTGATACGCAGTATTTT
j_gene: TRBJ2-7; d_gene: -; v_gene: TRBV11-1; abundance: -; CDR3aa: CASGNRFAYEQYF; CDR3nt: TGTGCCAGCGGGAACAGGTTCGCCTACGAGCAGTACTTC
j_gene: TRBJ1-5; d_gene: -; v_gene: TRBV27; abundance: -; CDR3aa: CASSPPPAGGNQPQHF; CDR3nt: TGTGCCAGCAGTCCACCCCCCGCGGGGGGCAATCAGCCCCAGCATTTT
j_gene: TRBJ2-3; d_gene: TRBD2; v_gene: TRBV5-1; abundance: -; CDR3aa: CASSIAGGDTDTQYF; CDR3nt: TGCGCCAGCAGCATTGCGGGAGGAGACACAGATACGCAGTATTTT
j_gene: TRBJ2-7; d_gene: -; v_gene: TRBV10-3; abundance: -; CDR3aa: CAIPRPVPSYEQYF; CDR3nt: TGTGCCATTCCGAGGCCGGTTCCCTCCTACGAGCAGTACTTC
j_gene: TRBJ2-5; d_gene: TRBD1; v_gene: TRBV7-9; abundance: -; CDR3aa: CASSLAGTGQETQYF; CDR3nt: TGTGCCAGCAGCTTAGCCGGGACAGGGCAAGAGACCCAGTACTTC
j_gene: TRBJ2-7; d_gene: -; v_gene: TRBV4-2; abundance: -; CDR3aa: CASSRTSRGQGEQYF; CDR3nt: TGTGCCAGCAGCCGAACCTCGAGAGGGCAGGGCGAGCAGTACTTC
j_gene: TRBJ1-2; d_gene: TRBD1; v_gene: TRBV5-8; abundance: -; CDR3aa: CASSLMGQNYGYTF; CDR3nt: TGTGCCAGCAGCTTGATGGGACAGAACTATGGCTACACCTTC
j_gene: TRBJ2-7; d_gene: -; v_gene: TRBV21-1; abundance: -; CDR3aa: CASSSIGLAEPYEQYF; CDR3nt: TGTGCCAGCAGTTCCATCGGGCTAGCGGAGCCCTACGAGCAGTACTTC